These T cell receptor beta chains were read from a single sample in a study of blood T cell repertoires in COVID-19. Assay: immunoSEQ multiplex PCR; the TCRdb copy retains only in-frame clones and omits some. The sample lists about 280,000 clones, 89% seen once, with approximately 0.85% in the top ten. The sequencing input was peripheral blood. Receptor source: a woman aged 40-49 years who had recovered from COVID-19. Both conserved end residues are part of each CDR3. A D gene is named only where the DNA matches it firmly. Where a row states a size, it is once, few, many or the class of an expanded clone; other rows omit it.

TRBJ2-1 | TRBV3-1/TRBV3-2 | . | TRBD2 | CASSLRGGLNEQFF | TGTGCCAGCAGCCTCCGGGGGGGGTTGAATGAGCAGTTCTTC
TRBJ2-1 | TRBV27 | . | TRBD2 | CASSLWGSGMSYNEQFF | TGTGCCAGCAGTTTATGGGGGAGCGGGATGTCGTACAATGAGCAGTTCTTC
TRBJ1-1 | TRBV5-1 | . | . | CASSLSQGSTEAFF | TGCGCCAGCAGCTTGAGTCAGGGATCAACTGAAGCTTTCTTT
TRBJ2-7 | TRBV19 | . | TRBD2 | CASSVAGGPYEQYF | TGTGCCAGTAGTGTAGCGGGAGGACCCTACGAGCAGTACTTC
TRBJ1-6 | TRBV5-4 | . | . | CASSPTLPGAGISPLHF | TGTGCCAGCAGCCCCACCCTACCAGGGGCCGGGATATCACCCCTCCACTTT
TRBJ2-2 | TRBV15 | . | TRBD2 | CATSRASGNTGELFF | TGTGCCACCAGCAGAGCTAGCGGGAATACCGGGGAGCTGTTTTTT
TRBJ2-7 | TRBV3-1/TRBV3-2 | . | . | CASSQHRAGSYEQYF | TGTGCCAGCAGCCAACACCGAGCCGGGTCCTACGAGCAGTACTTC
TRBJ2-4 | TRBV14 | . | . | CASSGQGNGRWYF | TGTGCCAGCAGCGGCCAGGGCAACGGTAGATGGTACTTC
TRBJ1-5 | TRBV24-1 | . | TRBD1 | CATSESRVGTEGQPQHF | TGTGCCACCAGTGAATCGAGAGTTGGGACAGAAGGTCAGCCCCAGCATTTT
TRBJ2-3 | TRBV3-1/TRBV3-2 | . | TRBD2 | CASSRRTSGSDTQYF | TGTGCCAGCAGCCGCCGGACTAGCGGGAGTGATACGCAGTATTTT
TRBJ1-1 | TRBV18 | . | . | CASSPLQGEAFF | TGTGCCAGCTCACCACTCCAGGGAGAAGCTTTCTTT
TRBJ2-7 | TRBV30 | . | . | CAWSVLLRAGEQYF | TGTGCCTGGAGTGTACTCTTGCGGGCTGGCGAGCAGTACTTC
TRBJ2-1 | TRBV2 | . | . | CASSTGSEQFF | TGTGCCAGCAGCACAGGGTCTGAGCAGTTCTTC
TRBJ2-7 | TRBV14 | . | TRBD2 | CASSQNFGGVHEQYF | TGTGCCAGCAGCCAAAATTTTGGGGGGGTCCACGAGCAGTACTTC
TRBJ1-6 | TRBV19 | once | . | CASRGGSYNSPLHF | TGTGCCAGTAGAGGGGGCTCCTATAATTCACCCCTCCACTTT
TRBJ2-2 | TRBV2 | . | . | CASSVGQDRVFF | TGTGCCAGCAGTGTGGGACAAGACCGGGTGTTTTTT
TRBJ2-2 | TRBV12-3/TRBV12-4 | . | . | CASTQAPAGELFF | TGTGCCAGCACCCAGGCCCCGGCCGGGGAGCTGTTTTTT
TRBJ2-7 | TRBV29-1 | . | TRBD2 | CSVRGGHEQYF | TGCAGCGTTCGGGGGGGCCACGAGCAGTACTTC
TRBJ2-2 | TRBV19 | . | TRBD2 | CASSATHSGSSNTGELFF | TGTGCCAGTAGTGCCACCCACAGCGGGAGTAGCAACACCGGGGAGCTGTTTTTT